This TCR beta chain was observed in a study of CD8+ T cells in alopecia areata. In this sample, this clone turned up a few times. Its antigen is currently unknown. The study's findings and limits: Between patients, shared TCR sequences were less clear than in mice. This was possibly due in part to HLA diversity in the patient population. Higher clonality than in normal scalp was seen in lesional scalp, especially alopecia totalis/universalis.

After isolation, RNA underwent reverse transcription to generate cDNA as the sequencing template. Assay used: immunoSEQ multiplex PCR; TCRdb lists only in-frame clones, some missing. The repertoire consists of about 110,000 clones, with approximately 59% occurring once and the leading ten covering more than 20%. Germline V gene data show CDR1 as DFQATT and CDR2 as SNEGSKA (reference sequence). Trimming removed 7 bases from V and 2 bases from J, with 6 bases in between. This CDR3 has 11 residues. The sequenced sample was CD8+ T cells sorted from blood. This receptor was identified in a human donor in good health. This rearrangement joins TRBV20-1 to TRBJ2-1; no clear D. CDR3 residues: CSGLAYNEQFF. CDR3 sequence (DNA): TGCAGTGGGTTAGCCTACAATGAGCAGTTCTTC.